The next 32 T cell receptor beta chains were all read from a single sample in a study of blood T cell repertoires in COVID-19 (dated by TCRdb to 2020 to 2022). The library was produced with the immunoSEQ multiplex PCR assay. The immuneACCESS repertoire file appears here via TCRdb, limited to in-frame rearrangements. These files lack a portion of the clones; in checked studies, under half of the deficit traces to unresolved V genes, and the cause of the others is not known. Present in this sample are fewer than 200,000 clones, roughly 80% of which were seen just once. The top ten constitute about 12% of the sample. Sequenced input: PBMCs or T cells enriched from blood (not recorded which). These receptors were taken from a man in his fifties who had recovered from COVID-19.

The rearrangement uses TRBV3-1 (or the pseudogene TRBV3-2) and TRBJ2-7, with D perhaps matching TRBD1 (5 bases). Germline loops: CDR1 LGHDT, CDR2 YNNKEL (reference sequence). Trimming cost V 1 base and J 2 bases, with 9 bases left between them. CDR3 length: 14 amino acids. CDR3 in DNA: TGTGCCAGCAGCCAAGCAGACAGACCCTACGAGCAGTACTTC. Its translation is CASSQADRPYEQYF.

This clone was seen once. The chain employs TRBV23-1 and TRBJ2-3, with 12 nucleotides matching TRBD2. TRBV23-1 is classed as an ORF, of uncertain function. J was trimmed by 4 bases and V by 5 bases; bases with no gene match: 13. The CDR3 has 18 residues. Written as DNA, the CDR3 is TGCGCCAGCAGTGAACTAGCGGGGGGCGCTACCCTCCCAGATACGCAGTATTTT. It translates to CASSELAGGATLPDTQYF.

V is TRBV6-2 or TRBV6-3 and J is TRBJ2-7; TRBD2 is a possible D gene (6 bases). In germline, CDR1 is MNHEY, CDR2 SVGEGT. Trimming removed 5 bases from V and 4 bases from J, with 12 bases in between. This CDR3 comprises 13 residues. CDR3 sequence: CASSKTSTYEQYF. The CDR3 DNA reads TGTGCCAGCAGTAAGACTAGTACTTACGAGCAGTACTTC.

The chain couples TRBV10-3 to TRBJ1-3; TRBD1 agrees at 7 bases. Trimming cost V 7 bases and J 4 bases; bases outside gene matches: 10. The V gene's germline CDR1 is ENHRY and CDR2 SYGVKD. CDR3 length: 15 amino acids. The DNA for the CDR3 is TGTGCCATCACCTCAGACAGGGTCGCCGGAAACACCATATATTTT. Translated, it gives CAITSDRVAGNTIYF.

The chain recombines TRBV4-3 with TRBJ2-2, with TRBD1 identical over 7 bases. Germline loops: CDR1 LGHNA, CDR2 YSLEER. Trimming at V came to 2 bases and at J to 4 bases, leaving 4 bases not matched to a gene. The CDR3 has 15 residues. CDR3 sequence: CASSQNDRVTGELFF. The CDR3 region has the DNA TGCGCCAGCAGCCAAAATGACAGGGTCACCGGGGAGCTGTTTTTT.

V is TRBV5-1 and J is TRBJ2-3; D perhaps matches TRBD2 (5 bases). Trimming pared 0 bases from V and 6 bases from J, leaving 11 bases between. CDR3 length equals 14 residues. Per the germline V gene, CDR1 is SGHRS and CDR2 is YFSETQ. CDR3 region: CASSLELALDTQYF. The CDR3 DNA follows: TGCGCCAGCAGCTTGGAGCTAGCCTTGGATACGCAGTATTTT.

A single count supports this clone. The rearrangement joins TRBV11-2 to TRBJ1-3, with no clear D. CDR1 is SGHAT, CDR2 FQNNGV, per germline. The CDR3 is 15 residues long. V gave up 0 bases and J gave up 4 bases, with 10 bases separating them. Here the CDR3 DNA reads TGTGCCAGCAGCTTAGAGTCAGGACTGGGAAACACCATATATTTT. As protein: CASSLESGLGNTIYF. Combining the CDR3 with reference TRBV11-2 and TRBJ1-3 gives the whole variable domain EAGVAQSPRYKIIEKRQSVAFWCNPISGHATLYWYQQILGQGPKLLIQFQNNGVVDDSQLPKDRFSAERLKGVDSTLKIQPAKLEDSAVYLCASSLESGLGNTIYFGEGSWLTVV.

V and J are TRBV19 and TRBJ1-2; D uncertain. Germline CDR1 and CDR2: LNHDA and SQIVND (reference sequence). The V end lost 4 bases, the J end lost 7 bases, and 19 bases lay between the germline ends. This CDR3 is 15 amino acids long. CDR3 residues: CASSRSGRAMAGYTF. The CDR3 coding sequence is TGTGCCAGTAGTAGATCGGGGAGGGCTATGGCTGGCTACACCTTC.

The chain has TRBV5-1 and TRBJ2-1, with D tentatively TRBD2 (7 bases). With 2 bases removed from V and 7 bases from J, the gap between germline ends came to 13 bases. Germline lookup yields CDR1 SGHRS and CDR2 YFSETQ. CDR3 length: 14 amino acids. The CDR3 spells CASSFSAGANEQFF. The CDR3, as DNA: TGCGCCAGCAGCTTTTCCGCGGGGGCGAATGAGCAGTTCTTC.

The chain employs TRBV5-4 and TRBJ1-2; possibly TRBD1 for D (6 bases). This CDR3 is 14 amino acids long. Germline CDR1 reads SGHNT; CDR2 reads YYREEE (reference sequence). V shed 4 bases and J shed 0 bases, with 10 bases lying between them. The CDR3 protein is CASSKTGANYGYTF. The CDR3 region has the DNA TGTGCCAGCAGCAAGACAGGCGCTAACTATGGCTACACCTTC. The full variable domain, with the rest looked up from reference TRBV5-4 and TRBJ1-2, is ETGVTQSPTHLIKTRGQQVTLRCSSQSGHNTVSWYQQALGQGPQFIFQYYREEENGRGNFPPRFSGLQFPNYSSELNVNALELDDSALYLCASSKTGANYGYTFGSGTRLTVV.

This clone showed up just once. This sequence joins TRBV5-4 and TRBJ2-6; D call uncertain. This CDR3 is built from 15 residues. Germline V gene data show CDR1 as SGHNT and CDR2 as YYREEE (reference sequence). Trimming left V 4 bases short and J 0 bases short, with 8 bases between. As DNA, the CDR3 is TGTGCCAGCAGCCTGCTATTCTCTGGGGCCAACGTCCTGACTTTC. Encoded protein: CASSLLFSGANVLTF.

The J gene is TRBJ1-1, the V gene TRBV5-1; 8 bases line up with TRBD1. CDR3 size: 15 residues. V lost 4 bases and J lost 0; bases outside the gene matches: 5. Germline V gene lookup returns CDR1 SGHRS and CDR2 YFSETQ. This CDR3 reads CASSVRGQVNTEAFF. The CDR3 bases are TGCGCCAGCAGCGTCAGGGGGCAGGTGAACACTGAAGCTTTCTTT.

This chain links TRBV24-1 with TRBJ1-2; tentative D call: TRBD1 (5 bases). The CDR3 contains 17 residues. Germline assignment: CDR1 KGHDR and CDR2 SFDVKD. V was trimmed by 2 bases and J by 7 bases, leaving 22 bases between them. The CDR3 DNA reads TGTGCCACCAGTGATTCATGGGAATTCGGGGGGAGCGGTGGCTACACCTTC. Its protein product is CATSDSWEFGGSGGYTF.

This clone showed up just a few times. The chain combines TRBV6-5 with TRBJ1-2; possibly TRBD1 for D (5 bases). The germline V and J ends were trimmed by 6 bases and 4 bases, with 9 bases remaining between them. Germline CDR1 is MNHEY and CDR2 is SVGAGI. The CDR3 is 12 amino acids. CDR3 residues: CASRQRGYGYTF. The CDR3 region has the DNA TGTGCCAGCAGACAAAGGGGCTATGGCTACACCTTC.

The chain combines TRBV7-3 with TRBJ2-3; 13 bases are shared with TRBD2. This CDR3 is built from 18 residues. Germline CDR1 reads SGHTA; CDR2 reads FQGTGA. J was trimmed by 3 bases and V by 4 bases; bases with no gene match: 10. In DNA, the CDR3 is TGTGCCAGCAGCTCCGTGGGACTAGCGGGGCGGAGTACAGATACGCAGTATTTT. It specifies CASSSVGLAGRSTDTQYF.

This chain joins TRBV3-1 (or the pseudogene TRBV3-2) and TRBJ1-2, with 9 positions matching TRBD1. The length of the CDR3 is 16 residues. With 0 bases clipped from V and 4 bases from J, the junction kept 6 bases outside the gene matches. The germline V gene has CDR1 LGHDT and CDR2 YNNKEL (reference sequence). The CDR3 DNA reads as TGTGCCAGCAGCCAAGATCCGGGGACAGGGACCTATGGCTACACCTTC. Translated: CASSQDPGTGTYGYTF.

The genes are TRBV7-9 and TRBJ1-3; D is possibly TRBD1 (5 bases). Per the germline V gene, CDR1 is SEHNR and CDR2 is FQNEAQ (reference sequence). CDR3 size: 14 residues. With 2 bases removed from V and 7 bases from J, the gap between germline ends came to 12 bases. DNA for the CDR3: TGTGCCAGCAGCTTATATGGCAAGGGGAACACCATATATTTT. This translates into CASSLYGKGNTIYF.

This sequence joins TRBV15 and TRBJ2-3; D is uncertain. The CDR3 has 15 residues. CDR1 is LNHNV, CDR2 YYDKDF, per germline (reference sequence). V gave up 0 bases and J gave up 10 bases, with 17 bases separating them. Here the CDR3 reads CATSREPLSAAAQYF. The CDR3 nucleotides read TGTGCCACCAGCAGAGAACCCCTTTCGGCCGCGGCGCAGTATTTT.

This chain connects TRBV7-9 to TRBJ1-4, with a weak D call TRBD1 (6 bases). The CDR3 consists of 15 residues. Germline V gene lookup returns CDR1 SEHNR and CDR2 FQNEAQ (reference sequence). Trimming took 5 bases from V and 1 from J, leaving 11 bases between them. The DNA of the CDR3 is TGTGCCAGCAGCACAGGGTTCGGAACTAATGAAAAACTGTTTTTT. Protein sequence: CASSTGFGTNEKLFF.

This clone was observed a few times. V gene TRBV7-2 combines with J gene TRBJ1-1; D ambiguous. This CDR3 is 15 amino acids long. Germline-derived CDR1 and CDR2 are SGHTA and FQGNSA. The V end lost 1 base, the J end lost 4 bases, and 13 bases lay between the germline ends. The CDR3 sequence is CASSLGPAGPTEAFF. The CDR3 region has the DNA TGTGCCAGCAGCTTAGGCCCCGCGGGTCCCACTGAAGCTTTCTTT. The whole variable domain, remainder taken from reference TRBV7-2 and TRBJ1-1, is GAGVSQSPSNKVTEKGKDVELRCDPISGHTALYWYRQSLGQGLEFLIYFQGNSAPDKSGLPSDRFSAERTGGSVSTLTIQRTQQEDSAVYLCASSLGPAGPTEAFFGQGTRLTVV.

J is TRBJ1-6 and V is TRBV30; D perhaps matches TRBD1 (6 bases). The V end was cut by 5 bases, the J end by 10 bases, with 15 bases between. The CDR3 has 13 amino acids. Germline loops: CDR1 GTSNPN, CDR2 SVGIG (reference sequence). The CDR3, as DNA: TGTGCCTGGGCCCAACAGGGAGAATCACCCCTCCACTTT. Its translation: CAWAQQGESPLHF.

The V gene is TRBV4-1, the J gene TRBJ2-4; D unresolved. The CDR3 totals 10 residues. Germline-derived CDR1 and CDR2 are MGHRA and YSYEKL. Trimming took 6 bases from V and 7 from J, leaving 4 bases between them. CDR3 in amino acids: CASRQNIQYF. CDR3 bases: TGCGCCAGCAGACAGAACATTCAGTACTTC.

The chain links TRBV19 to TRBJ1-2; 7 bases fit TRBD1. Per the germline V gene, CDR1 is LNHDA and CDR2 is SQIVND (reference sequence). The ends lost 3 bases at V and 1 base at J; junction bases unmatched: 2. The CDR3 has 14 residues. The CDR3 DNA reads as TGTGCCAGTAGTATTCACAGGGGTAACTATGGCTACACCTTC. The encoded protein is CASSIHRGNYGYTF.

The chain couples TRBV5-5 to TRBJ2-7; TRBD1 matches 7 bases. This CDR3 contains 15 residues. V was clipped by 3 bases and J by 2 bases; unmatched bases: 8. CDR1 and CDR2 from the germline V gene are SGHKS and YYEKEE (reference sequence). CDR3 loop: CASSYDRERTYEQYF. The CDR3 coding sequence is TGTGCCAGCAGCTACGACAGGGAGAGGACCTACGAGCAGTACTTC. Supplemented by reference TRBV5-5 and TRBJ2-7, the full variable domain reads DAGVTQSPTHLIKTRGQQVTLRCSPISGHKSVSWYQQVLGQGPQFIFQYYEKEERGRGNFPDRFSARQFPNYSSELNVNALLLGDSALYLCASSYDRERTYEQYFGPGTRLTVT.

The chain recombines TRBV3-1 (or the pseudogene TRBV3-2) with TRBJ1-4; D call uncertain. Trimming left V 4 bases short and J 6 bases short, with 12 bases between. This CDR3 has 14 amino acids. Germline V gene sequence: CDR1 LGHDT, CDR2 YNNKEL (reference sequence). CDR3 residues: CASSLILAHEKLFF. CDR3 DNA sequence: TGTGCCAGCAGCCTTATTCTAGCACATGAAAAACTGTTTTTT.

The chain uses TRBV9 and TRBJ2-5, with 8 bases matching TRBD2. CDR1 SGDLS and CDR2 YYNGEE come from the germline V gene. Germline trimming cut 4 bases from V and 12 bases from J; bases unmatched to any gene: 8. The CDR3 extends over 12 amino acids. The CDR3 nucleotides read TGTGCCAGCAGCCCCCCGGGAGGGGCCAAGTACTTC. This codes for CASSPPGGAKYF.

Written as DNA, the CDR3 is TGTGCCAGTAGTATGGGCAGGGGTACACGGCGGTCTTACTACGAGCAGTACTTC. The encoded protein is CASSMGRGTRRSYYEQYF. The chain couples TRBV19 to TRBJ2-7; possibly TRBD1 for D (6 bases). This CDR3 comprises 18 residues. The germline CDR1 and CDR2 sequences are LNHDA and SQIVND (reference sequence). Trimming shortened V by 3 bases and J by 3 bases, and 24 bases separated the two germline ends.

V usage is TRBV7-3 and J usage is TRBJ1-1, with 7 bases lining up with TRBD1. Germline lookup yields CDR1 SGHTA and CDR2 FQGTGA. The CDR3 contains 12 residues. The V gene end was trimmed by 6 bases and the J gene end by 11 bases; junction bases not matched to a gene: 9. CDR3 nucleotides: TGTGCCAGCAGACGCCCAGGGACAGTGGCTTTCTTT. Amino acid sequence: CASRRPGTVAFF.

The chain recombines TRBV9 with TRBJ1-1; D unclear. Germline V lookup: CDR1 SGDLS, CDR2 YYNGEE. There are 14 residues in the CDR3. Between the trimmed V and J ends, which lost 0 bases and 0 bases, there was a span of 6 bases. The CDR3 here is CASSVEALNTEAFF. CDR3 nucleotides: TGTGCCAGCAGCGTAGAAGCCCTGAACACTGAAGCTTTCTTT. Variable domain in full (rest from reference TRBV9 and TRBJ1-1): DSGVTQTPKHLITATGQRVTLRCSPRSGDLSVYWYQQSLDQGLQFLIQYYNGEERAKGNILERFSAQQFPDLHSELNLSSLELGDSALYFCASSVEALNTEAFFGQGTRLTVV.

The J gene is TRBJ1-1, the V gene TRBV19, with 10 bases that match TRBD1. The CDR3 extends over 17 amino acids. The V segment lost 5 bases and the J segment 1 base; nucleotides outside the gene matches: 10. CDR1 is LNHDA, CDR2 SQIVND, per germline (reference sequence). This chain's CDR3 is CASSVRDRGGANTEAFF. The CDR3 DNA reads as TGTGCCAGTAGTGTCCGGGACAGGGGAGGTGCGAACACTGAAGCTTTCTTT. The full variable domain, in which reference TRBV19 and TRBJ1-1 provide the parts outside the CDR3, is DGGITQSPKYLFRKEGQNVTLSCEQNLNHDAMYWYRQDPGQGLRLIYYSQIVNDFQKGDIAEGYSVSREKKESFPLTVTSAQKNPTAFYLCASSVRDRGGANTEAFFGQGTRLTVV.

DNA for the CDR3: TGTGCCAGCAGCCCCGGCGGGGTATGGGTCACTGAAGCTTTCTTT. Protein sequence: CASSPGGVWVTEAFF. The chain is built from TRBV6-5 and TRBJ1-1; D gene unclear. In germline, CDR1 is MNHEY, CDR2 SVGAGI. Trimming cost V 6 bases and J 4 bases, with 18 bases left between them. CDR3 length: 15 residues.

The rearrangement uses TRBV2 and TRBJ2-5; D possibly corresponds to TRBD1 (8 bases). V gave up 8 bases and J gave up 5 bases, with 15 bases separating them. The germline gives CDR1 SNHLY, CDR2 FYNNEI. This CDR3 comprises 13 residues. CDR3 region: CASDGQGGETQYF. For the CDR3, the DNA is TGTGCCAGCGACGGACAGGGAGGGGAGACCCAGTACTTC.